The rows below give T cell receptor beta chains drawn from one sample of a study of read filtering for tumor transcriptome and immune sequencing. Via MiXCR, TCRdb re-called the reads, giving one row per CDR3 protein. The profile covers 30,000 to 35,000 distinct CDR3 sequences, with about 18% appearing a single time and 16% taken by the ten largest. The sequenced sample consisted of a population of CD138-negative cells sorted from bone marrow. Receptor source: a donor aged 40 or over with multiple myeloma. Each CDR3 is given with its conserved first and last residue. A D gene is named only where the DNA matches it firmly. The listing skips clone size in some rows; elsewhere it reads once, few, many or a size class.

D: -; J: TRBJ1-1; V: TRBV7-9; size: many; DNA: TGTGCCAGCAGCTTAGCGTTGGTGGGAGCTGAAGCTTTCTTT; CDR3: CASSLALVGAEAFF
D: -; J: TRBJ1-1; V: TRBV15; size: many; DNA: TGTGCCACCAGCAGAGTGGAGGGTTTATTAGAGACTGAAGCTTTCTTT; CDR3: CATSRVEGLLETEAFF
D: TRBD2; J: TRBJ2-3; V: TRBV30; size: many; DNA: TGTGCCTGGAGGCGCGGGGGGGCCACAGATACGCAGTATTTT; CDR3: CAWRRGGATDTQYF
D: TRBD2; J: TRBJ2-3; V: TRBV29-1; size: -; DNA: TGCAGCGTTGGACCGGGAGGGAGTACAGATACGCAGTATTTT; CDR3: CSVGPGGSTDTQYF
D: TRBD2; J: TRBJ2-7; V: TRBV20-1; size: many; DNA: TGCAGTGCTAAGGCGGGAGGCCCCTACGAGCAGTACTTC; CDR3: CSAKAGGPYEQYF
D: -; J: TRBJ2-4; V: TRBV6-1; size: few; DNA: TGTGCCAGCAGTCCCGGCCTTGAGACCTTAAACATTCAGTACTTC; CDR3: CASSPGLETLNIQYF
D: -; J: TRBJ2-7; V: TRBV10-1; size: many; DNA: TGCGCCAGCAGTGAGTCAGGAGGTTACGAGCAGTACTTC; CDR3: CASSESGGYEQYF
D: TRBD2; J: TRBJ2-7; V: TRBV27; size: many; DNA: TGTGCCAGCAGTTTAAGGAGGGAGGGCTACGAGCAGTACTTC; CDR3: CASSLRREGYEQYF
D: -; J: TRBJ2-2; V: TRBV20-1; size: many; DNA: TGCAGTGCCACCCAGGAGGGGGCTCGGGCCGGGGAGCTGTTTTTT; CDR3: CSATQEGARAGELFF
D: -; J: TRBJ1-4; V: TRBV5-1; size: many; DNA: TGCGCCAGCAGCTTGTCGGGGATGGCAACTAATGAAAAACTGTTTTTT; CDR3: CASSLSGMATNEKLFF
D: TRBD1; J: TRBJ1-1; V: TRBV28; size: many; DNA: TGTGCCAGCAGTCGGCGGGACAGGGGGCTGAACACTGAAGCTTTCTTT; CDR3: CASSRRDRGLNTEAFF
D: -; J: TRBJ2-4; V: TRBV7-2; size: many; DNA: TGTGCCAGCAGCTTAGAGGCGCAGGGATACATTCAGTACTTC; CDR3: CASSLEAQGYIQYF
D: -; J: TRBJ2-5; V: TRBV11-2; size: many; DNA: TGTGCCAGCAGCTTAAGGACCTGGACCACCCAAGAGACCCAGTACTTC; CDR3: CASSLRTWTTQETQYF
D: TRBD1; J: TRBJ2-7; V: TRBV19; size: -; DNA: TGTGCCAGTAGAGACAGGGGGACCTACGAGCAGTACTTC; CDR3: CASRDRGTYEQYF
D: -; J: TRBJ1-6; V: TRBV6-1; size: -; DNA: TGTGCCAGCAGTGAGCAAGTTGATAATTCACCCCTCCACTTT; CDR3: CASSEQVDNSPLHF
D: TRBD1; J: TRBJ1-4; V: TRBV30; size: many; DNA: TGTGCCTGGACCTGGACAGGGGGAACTAATGAAAAACTGTTTTTT; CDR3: CAWTWTGGTNEKLFF
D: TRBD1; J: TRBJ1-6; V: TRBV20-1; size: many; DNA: TGCAGTGCCCCCGTCGAGACAGGGTTAAGGGGTAATTCACCCCTCCACTTT; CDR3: CSAPVETGLRGNSPLHF
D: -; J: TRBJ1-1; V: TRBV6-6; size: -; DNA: TGTGCCAGCAGCCACACAGGGAAGACTGAAGCTTTCTTT; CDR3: CASSHTGKTEAFF